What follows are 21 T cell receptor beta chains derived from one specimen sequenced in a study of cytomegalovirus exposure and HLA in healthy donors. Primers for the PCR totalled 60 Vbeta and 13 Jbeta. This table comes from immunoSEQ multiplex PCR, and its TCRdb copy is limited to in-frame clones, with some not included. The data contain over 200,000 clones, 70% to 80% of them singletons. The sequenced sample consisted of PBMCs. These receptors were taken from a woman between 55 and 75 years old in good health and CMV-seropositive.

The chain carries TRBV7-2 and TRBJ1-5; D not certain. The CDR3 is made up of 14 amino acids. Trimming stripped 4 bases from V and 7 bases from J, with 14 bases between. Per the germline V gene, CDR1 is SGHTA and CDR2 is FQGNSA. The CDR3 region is CASSSDPGGQPQHF. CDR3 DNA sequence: TGTGCCAGCAGCTCTGACCCCGGAGGGCAGCCCCAGCATTTT.

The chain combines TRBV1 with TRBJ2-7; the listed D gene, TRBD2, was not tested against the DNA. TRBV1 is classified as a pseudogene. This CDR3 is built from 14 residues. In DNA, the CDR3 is TGCACCAGCAGCCGGGAGATGGGGGGGCACGAGCAGTACTTC. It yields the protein CTSSREMGGHEQYF.

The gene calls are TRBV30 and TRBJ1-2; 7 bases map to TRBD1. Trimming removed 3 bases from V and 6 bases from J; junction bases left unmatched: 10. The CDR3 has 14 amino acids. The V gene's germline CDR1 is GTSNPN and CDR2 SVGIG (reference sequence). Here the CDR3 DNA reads TGTGCCTGGAGGTGGAAACAGGGGCGGAATGGCTACACCTTC. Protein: CAWRWKQGRNGYTF.

The CDR3 is CASTLTGVATNEKLFF. Here the CDR3 DNA reads TGTGCCAGCACCCTGACAGGCGTAGCAACTAATGAAAAACTGTTTTTT. This chain links TRBV2 with TRBJ1-4; TRBD1 might be the D (6 bases). The V gene's germline CDR1 is SNHLY and CDR2 FYNNEI. Trimming removed 7 bases at V and 0 bases at J, with 15 bases between. The CDR3 loop spans 16 amino acids. Full variable domain (remainder filled in from reference TRBV2 and TRBJ1-4): EPEVTQTPSHQVTQMGQEVILRCVPISNHLYFYWYRQILGQKVEFLVSFYNNEISEKSEIFDDQFSVERPDGSNFTLKIRSTKLEDSAMYFCASTLTGVATNEKLFFGSGTQLSVL.

The CDR3 protein is CASSESLGTSGGNEQYF. CDR3 in DNA: TGCGCCAGCAGTGAGTCTCTAGGGACTAGCGGGGGAAACGAGCAGTACTTC. The V gene is TRBV10-2, the J gene TRBJ2-5, with TRBD2 matching over 14 bases. The last part of the DNA fits TRBJ2-7 better; the J call may be wrong. Germline V CDR1 and CDR2: WSHSY, SAAADI. The CDR3 is 17 residues long.

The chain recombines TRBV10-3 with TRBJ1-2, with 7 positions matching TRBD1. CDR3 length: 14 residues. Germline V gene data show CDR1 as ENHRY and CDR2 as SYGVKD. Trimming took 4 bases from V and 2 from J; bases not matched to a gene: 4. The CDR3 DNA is TGTGCCATCAGTGTCGACAGGGTGAACTATGGCTACACCTTC. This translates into CAISVDRVNYGYTF.

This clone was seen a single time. CDR3 DNA sequence: TGTGCCAGCAGCTTAACTCCTTGGGGCTACACCTTC. Protein product: CASSLTPWGYTF. The V call is TRBV7-9, the J call TRBJ1-2; no definite D call. Germline CDR1 SEHNR, CDR2 FQNEAQ (reference sequence). This CDR3 contains 12 residues. Trimming shortened V by 2 bases and J by 8 bases, and 9 bases separated the two germline ends.

CDR3 coding DNA: TGTGCCAGCAGCCAAACAGGGCCACTCAACTATGGCTACACCTTC. Its protein product is CASSQTGPLNYGYTF. V usage is TRBV7-9 and J usage is TRBJ1-2, with D possibly matching TRBD1 (6 bases). Deletions cut 5 bases from V and 2 bases from J, with 15 bases between. The CDR3 sequence is 15 residues long. CDR1 is SEHNR and CDR2 is FQNEAQ in the germline V gene (reference sequence).

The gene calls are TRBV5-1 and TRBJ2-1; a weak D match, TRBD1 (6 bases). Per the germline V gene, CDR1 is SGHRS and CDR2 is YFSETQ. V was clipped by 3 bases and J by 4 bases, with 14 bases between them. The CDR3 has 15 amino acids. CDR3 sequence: CASSSQGFGYNEQFF. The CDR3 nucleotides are TGCGCCAGCAGCTCGCAGGGGTTTGGGTACAATGAGCAGTTCTTC.

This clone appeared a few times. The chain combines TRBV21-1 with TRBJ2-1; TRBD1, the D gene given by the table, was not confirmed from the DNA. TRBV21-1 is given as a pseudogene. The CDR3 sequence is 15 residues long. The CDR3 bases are TGTGCCAGCAGCATAGCTGGACAGGGCAGGAATGAGCAGTTCTTC. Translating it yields CASSIAGQGRNEQFF.

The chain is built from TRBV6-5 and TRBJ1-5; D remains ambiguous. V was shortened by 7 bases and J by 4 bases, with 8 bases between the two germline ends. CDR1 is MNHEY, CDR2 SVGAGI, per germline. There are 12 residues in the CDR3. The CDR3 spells CASKEFNQPQHF. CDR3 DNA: TGTGCCAGCAAGGAGTTTAATCAGCCCCAGCATTTT.

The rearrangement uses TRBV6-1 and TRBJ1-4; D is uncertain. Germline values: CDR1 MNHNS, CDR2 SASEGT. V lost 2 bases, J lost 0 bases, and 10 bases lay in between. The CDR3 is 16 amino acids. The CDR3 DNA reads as TGTGCCAGCAGTGAACTAGGCCGTGCAACTAATGAAAAACTGTTTTTT. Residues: CASSELGRATNEKLFF.

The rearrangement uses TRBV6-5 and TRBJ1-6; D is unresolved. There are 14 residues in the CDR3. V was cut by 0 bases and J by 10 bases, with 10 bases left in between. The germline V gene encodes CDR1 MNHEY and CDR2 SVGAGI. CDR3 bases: TGTGCCAGCAGTTACTCCCCGGGAACCTCACCCCTCCACTTT. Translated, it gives CASSYSPGTSPLHF.

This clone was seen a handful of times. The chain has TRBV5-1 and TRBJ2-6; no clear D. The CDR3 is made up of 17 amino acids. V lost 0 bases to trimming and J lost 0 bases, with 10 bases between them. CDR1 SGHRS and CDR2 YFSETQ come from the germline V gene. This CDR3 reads CASSLGGLYSGANVLTF. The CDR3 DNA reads TGCGCCAGCAGCTTGGGAGGTTTATACTCTGGGGCCAACGTCCTGACTTTC.

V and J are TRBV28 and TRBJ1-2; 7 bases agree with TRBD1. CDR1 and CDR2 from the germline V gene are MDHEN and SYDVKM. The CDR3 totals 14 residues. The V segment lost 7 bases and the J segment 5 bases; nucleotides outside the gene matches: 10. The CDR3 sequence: CASIRGRGQYGYTF. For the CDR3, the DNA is TGTGCCAGCATTAGGGGTAGGGGGCAGTATGGCTACACCTTC.

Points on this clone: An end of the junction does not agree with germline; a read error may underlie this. CDR3 nucleotide sequence: TGTGCCTGGACCACGGGATACGAGAAGTACTTC. It specifies CAWTTGYEKYF. The chain has TRBV30 and TRBJ2-7, with D perhaps matching TRBD2 (5 bases). The CDR3 covers 11 residues. Germline assignment: CDR1 GTSNPN and CDR2 SVGIG (reference sequence). Using reference TRBV30 and TRBJ2-7 for the parts outside the CDR3, the full variable domain is SQTIHQWPATLVQPVGSPLSLECTVEGTSNPNLYWYRQAAGRGLQLLFYSVGIGQISSEVPQNLSASRPQDRQFILSSKKLLLSDSGFYLCAWTTGYEKYFGPGTRLTVT.

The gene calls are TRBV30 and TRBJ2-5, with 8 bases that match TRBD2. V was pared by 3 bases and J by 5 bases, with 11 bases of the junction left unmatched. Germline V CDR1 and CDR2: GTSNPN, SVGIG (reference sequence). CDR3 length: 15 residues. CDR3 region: CAWREGGGWSETQYF. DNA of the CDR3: TGTGCCTGGAGAGAGGGCGGGGGGTGGTCGGAGACCCAGTACTTC.

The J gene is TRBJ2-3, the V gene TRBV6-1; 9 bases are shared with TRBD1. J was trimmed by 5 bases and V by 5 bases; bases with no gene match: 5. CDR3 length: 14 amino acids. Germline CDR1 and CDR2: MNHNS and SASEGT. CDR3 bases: TGTGCCAGCAGTACAGGGGGCGAGGGAGATACGCAGTATTTT. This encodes CASSTGGEGDTQYF.

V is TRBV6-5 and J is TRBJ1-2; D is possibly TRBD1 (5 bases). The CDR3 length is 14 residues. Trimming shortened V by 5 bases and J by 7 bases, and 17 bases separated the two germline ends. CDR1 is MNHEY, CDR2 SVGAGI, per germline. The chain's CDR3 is CASSDHQGEGGYTF. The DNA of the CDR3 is TGTGCCAGCAGTGATCACCAAGGGGAAGGTGGCTACACCTTC.

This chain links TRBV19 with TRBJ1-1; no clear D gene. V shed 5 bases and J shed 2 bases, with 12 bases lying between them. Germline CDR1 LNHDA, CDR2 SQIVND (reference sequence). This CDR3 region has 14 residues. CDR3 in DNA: TGTGCCAGTAGTTCGCTCGGCGGAAACACTGAAGCTTTCTTT. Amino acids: CASSSLGGNTEAFF.

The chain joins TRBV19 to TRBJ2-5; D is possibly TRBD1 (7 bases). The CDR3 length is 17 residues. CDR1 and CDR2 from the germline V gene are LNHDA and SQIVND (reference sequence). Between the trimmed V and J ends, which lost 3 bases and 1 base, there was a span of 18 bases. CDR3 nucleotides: TGTGCCAGTAGTATTTCGGGGGTGGGGACAGTCCAAGAGACCCAGTACTTC. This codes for CASSISGVGTVQETQYF.